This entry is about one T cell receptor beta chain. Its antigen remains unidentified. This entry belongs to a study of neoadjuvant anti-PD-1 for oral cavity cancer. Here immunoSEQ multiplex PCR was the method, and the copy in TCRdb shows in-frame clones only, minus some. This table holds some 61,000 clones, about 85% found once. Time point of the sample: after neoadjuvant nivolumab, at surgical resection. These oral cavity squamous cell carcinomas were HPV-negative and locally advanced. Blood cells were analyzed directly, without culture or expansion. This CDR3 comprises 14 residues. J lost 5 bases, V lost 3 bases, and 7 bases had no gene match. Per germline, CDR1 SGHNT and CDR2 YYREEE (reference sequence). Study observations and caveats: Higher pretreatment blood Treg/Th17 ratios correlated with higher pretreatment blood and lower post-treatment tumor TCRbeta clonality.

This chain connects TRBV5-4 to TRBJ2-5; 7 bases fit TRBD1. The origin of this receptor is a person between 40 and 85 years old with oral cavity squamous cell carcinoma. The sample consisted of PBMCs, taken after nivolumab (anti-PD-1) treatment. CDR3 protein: CASSSPTGLETQYF. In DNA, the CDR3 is TGTGCCAGCAGCTCCCCGACAGGGTTGGAGACCCAGTACTTC.